A single sample is the source of the 11 T cell receptor beta chains below, sequenced in a study of a mutant IDH1 vaccine in newly diagnosed glioma. Data came from immunoSEQ multiplex PCR; TCRdb stores just in-frame clones and leaves some out. The repertoire holds nearly 15,000 clones, with more than 80% as singletons. Indicated time point: baseline, week 1 (first vaccination visit). Treatment of the sample: pre-vaccination baseline after standard-of-care therapy. The sequenced sample was PBMCs, obtained from a glioma patient treated with radiotherapy, temozolomide or both. These receptors were obtained from a woman aged 40 to 55 with glioma. Some clones in this sample may be carry-over from other donors' samples.

The CDR3 DNA sequence: TGTGCCACCCCCTGGCAGGAAAGCAATCAGCCCCAGCATTTT. This translates into CATPWQESNQPQHF. The V gene is TRBV18, the J gene TRBJ1-5; D is undetermined. The CDR3 runs to 14 residues. CDR1 is KGHSH, CDR2 LQKENI, per germline. V lost 10 bases and J 1 base, leaving 14 bases between the germline ends.

The CDR3, as DNA: TGTGCCAGCTCACCAACTAGCGGGGGGCAAAACTCCTACGAGCAGTACTTC. Translating gives CASSPTSGGQNSYEQYF. The V call is TRBV18, the J call TRBJ2-7; 12 bases align to TRBD2. V trimming: 2 bases; J trimming: 0 bases; junction bases outside the gene matches: 5. CDR3 length: 17 amino acids. Germline CDR1 reads KGHSH; CDR2 reads LQKENI.

The rearrangement links TRBV5-1 to TRBJ1-1; D call uncertain. The V end was cut by 2 bases, the J end by 4 bases, with 9 bases between. Germline CDR1 SGHRS, CDR2 YFSETQ. There are 13 residues in the CDR3. CDR3 in DNA: TGCGCCAGCAGCTTTGAGGCGGCCACTGAAGCTTTCTTT. This encodes CASSFEAATEAFF. Together with reference TRBV5-1 and TRBJ1-1, the CDR3 gives the full variable domain: KAGVTQTPRYLIKTRGQQVTLSCSPISGHRSVSWYQQTPGQGLQFLFEYFSETQRNKGNFPGRFSGRQFSNSRSEMNVSTLELGDSALYLCASSFEAATEAFFGQGTRLTVV.

The chain combines TRBV10-3 with TRBJ2-1; maybe TRBD1 (6 bases). The V gene's germline CDR1 is ENHRY and CDR2 SYGVKD. Trimming pared 10 bases from V and 1 base from J, leaving 17 bases between. The CDR3 is 15 amino acids. CDR3 in amino acids: CATGTPEVSYNEQFF. CDR3 coding DNA: TGTGCCACCGGGACACCGGAGGTTTCCTACAATGAGCAGTTCTTC.

This clone has only one observation. The CDR3, as DNA: TGTGCCAGCAGTGTTAACCGGGCCCTCTACGAGCAGTACTTC. As protein: CASSVNRALYEQYF. The chain carries TRBV6-1 and TRBJ2-7; no clear D gene. The CDR3 totals 14 residues. CDR1 and CDR2 from the germline V gene are MNHNS and SASEGT. V was shortened by 4 bases and J by 3 bases, with 13 bases between the two germline ends.

The J gene is TRBJ1-5, the V gene TRBV2, with 7 bases matching TRBD1. CDR1 SNHLY and CDR2 FYNNEI come from the germline V gene. This CDR3 is 13 amino acids long. With 11 bases clipped from V and 0 bases from J, the junction kept 4 bases outside the gene matches. CDR3 nucleotide sequence: TGTGCCTGTGGGACAGATAGCAATCAGCCCCAGCATTTT. Translated: CACGTDSNQPQHF.

The V gene is TRBV5-1, the J gene TRBJ2-7; 11 bases are a match to TRBD2. CDR3 size: 14 residues. In germline, CDR1 is SGHRS, CDR2 YFSETQ. V was pared by 3 bases and J by 3 bases, with 2 bases of the junction left unmatched. The CDR3 loop is CASSSGTSGYEQYF. CDR3 DNA: TGCGCCAGCAGCTCCGGGACTAGCGGCTACGAGCAGTACTTC.

The rearrangement links TRBV9 to TRBJ1-1, with 8 nucleotides matching TRBD1. Per germline, CDR1 SGDLS and CDR2 YYNGEE. Trimming cost V 2 bases and J 4 bases; bases outside gene matches: 4. The CDR3 spans 14 residues. The DNA of the CDR3 is TGTGCCAGCAGCGTGGGACAGGTGCCCACTGAAGCTTTCTTT. Its translation: CASSVGQVPTEAFF.

This chain links TRBV2 with TRBJ2-5; either TRBD1 or TRBD2 may supply D (6 bases each). The germline CDR1 and CDR2 sequences are SNHLY and FYNNEI. The CDR3 consists of 15 residues. The V gene lost 6 bases and the J gene lost 5 bases, with 19 bases spanning the gap. The DNA for the CDR3 is TGTGCCAGCAGCGTAACAGGGAGGAGCGGGGAGACCCAGTACTTC. Residues: CASSVTGRSGETQYF.

This chain uses TRBV4-1 with TRBJ1-4; maybe TRBD1 (6 bases). V lost 1 base and J 2 bases, leaving 11 bases between the germline ends. The germline V gene has CDR1 MGHRA and CDR2 YSYEKL. This CDR3 is 16 amino acids long. The CDR3 DNA follows: TGCGCCAGCAGCCAAGTACAGGGTTACACTAATGAAAAACTGTTTTTT. This sequence encodes CASSQVQGYTNEKLFF.

A few counts support this clone. This chain connects TRBV6-5 to TRBJ1-1; D remains ambiguous. Between the trimmed V and J ends, which lost 6 bases and 1 base, there was a span of 9 bases. CDR1 is MNHEY, CDR2 SVGAGI, per germline. This CDR3 contains 13 residues. The CDR3 region has the DNA TGTGCCAGCAGCTTAGGAGAGAACACTGAAGCTTTCTTT. Its translation is CASSLGENTEAFF.